This T cell receptor beta chain was sequenced during a study of neurological immune-mediated disorders (dated by TCRdb to the late 2010s). With regard to the full study: Among the roughly 34 multiple sclerosis patients, relapsing-remitting MS was present in 31 and secondary progressive MS was present in 3. Longitudinal samples, technical triplicates and paired sorted CD4+ and CD8+ T-cell subsets, alongside PBMC samples, were included among the approximately 99 TCR-beta libraries. The cohort was made up of about 68 subjects, consisting of roughly 14 HAM/TSP patients, about 34 multiple sclerosis patients and 20 healthy controls. The study compared peripheral blood TCR-beta repertoires of HTLV-I-associated myelopathy (HAM/TSP) patients, multiple sclerosis patients and healthy controls using UMI-based sequencing.

The germline ends are 3 bases apart after V is trimmed by 2 bases and J by 0 bases. Inclusive of the bounding cysteine and phenylalanine, the CDR3 is 13 residues long. The retained sequence is limited to the CDR3, 39 bases, with the frame set at the first base. To synthesize cDNA, template-switch 5'RACE was performed with a primer carrying a 10-nucleotide random unique molecular identifier so that each TCR transcript was tagged. Each sequencing run produced over 170 million TCR-beta sequences covering 15-18 subjects. The RNeasy kit was used for extraction of total RNA. Using the KAPA Real-time Library Amplification kit, TCR-beta VDJ regions were amplified with primers for the TCR constant region and the 5'RACE anchor. Sample indexes and Illumina adaptors were added in a first PCR, and a second PCR then increased library yield. After Ampure bead purification, the TCR product of roughly 650 bp was size-selected on a 2% E-gel SizeSelection system. Before pooling, libraries had their quality checked on a Bioanalyzer, their concentration measured with Qubit, and their quantity determined with the Kapa Library Quantification kit. Paired-end 2 x 150 bp sequencing of the libraries was performed on an Illumina HiSeq 2500. To increase sequence diversity, about 25-31% phiX was spiked into each library pool. In the paper's pipeline: The quality-filtered reads were processed with the UMI-based MiGEC pipeline, whose error correction step removed more than 75% of the raw TCR sequences. IMGT germline references were used for aligning VDJ genes, and each clonotype was defined as a unique CDR3 amino acid sequence together with its V-J genes. VDJtools evaluated clonal expansion, Shannon diversity and CDR3 relatedness (CalcPairwiseDistances, ClusterSamples); CLCbio workbench built phylogenetic trees. Using coefficient-of-variation modelling across technical triplicates, the study counted a clone as expanded if it had at least 8 unique UMIs. In TCRdb, the public reads were trimmed at Q25 with fastp and aligned with MiXCR, with productive beta chains retained. Every distinct CDR3 protein forms one entry, paired with its most common genes and DNA. These V and J calls derive from TCRdb rather than the authors' analysis. This sample is represented by 70,000 to 90,000 distinct CDR3 sequences; less than 5.5% of them were singletons. 2% to 2.5% of the sample is held by the ten biggest clonotypes.

This clonotype was counted ten times or more. Its recognized antigen is unknown. Per-base quality was not reported, and no clone a single base away is much larger than it. Overall study outcomes, separate from this receptor: Phylogenetic analysis grouped repertoires from 18 of 34 MS patients into a cluster of related CDR3 sequences, suggesting a possible repertoire-level signature. TCR clonal expansion was greatest in HAM/TSP patients and smallest in MS patients, who ranked below even healthy controls. No identical CDR3 amino acid sequences were shared among expanded clones across subjects, suggesting private TCR-beta repertoires in all groups. The MS cluster was not associated with any clinical or MRI features, and the authors stated that larger cohorts are needed.

Libraries from unsorted PBMCs were made from 2 million PBMCs kept in RNAlater at -80 degrees C until RNA extraction. Multiple sclerosis patients were enrolled in a US clinical protocol under which disease progression was evaluated by magnetic resonance imaging. Peripheral blood was subjected to Ficoll-Hypaque density gradient centrifugation to isolate PBMCs, which were then cryopreserved in liquid nitrogen. This TCR derives from a woman between 25 and 40 years old with multiple sclerosis. In this chain, TRBV12-3 or TRBV12-4 is recombined with TRBJ2-3; no D segment can be confidently identified. The source material was PBMCs. The base sequence is TGTGCCAGCAGTTTATACAGCACAGATACGCAGTATTTT. The encoded protein is CASSLYSTDTQYF.